This T cell receptor (beta chain) is from a study of beta chain features in type 1 diabetes (dated by TCRdb to 2016 to 2019). For context, the study as a whole: Mean age, gender distribution, total cell number and subset yield did not differ between patients and healthy donors. Whereas all 28 donors provided naive and central memory subsets, regulatory and stem cell-like memory subsets were isolated from just 8 patients and roughly 8 healthy donors. The study compared TCRB repertoires of sorted circulating CD4+ T cell subsets between recently diagnosed type 1 diabetes patients and matched healthy donors. A total of 85 million to 110 million sorted cells were examined across all samples, and RNA yield correlated strongly with the number of cells per subset. Overall study outcomes, separate from this receptor: A moderate but significant shortening of TCRB CDR3 length was observed in type 1 diabetes patients in all four CD4+ subsets. Naive, central memory and regulatory TCRB repertoires appeared to be more alike among patients than among healthy donors. Shorter templates might be favored by PCR, yet because patient and control samples were amplified and corrected together, any such skew would affect both groups equally. Fewer insertions and more nucleotide deletions at VDJ recombination sites were observed in patients with type 1 diabetes, implying thymic rearrangement abnormalities. Because cDNA rather than genomic DNA was sequenced, highly expressing activated cells could have been over-represented, although no difference in activation and CD3 levels was found between groups. Because the HLA sub-analyses included only small numbers of individuals, any influence of HLA type on TCRB rearrangement was left unresolved.

All of the isolated RNA was reverse transcribed with the High Capacity cDNA Reverse Transcription Kit, so expressed TCRB transcripts were sequenced. Deep immunoSEQ sequencing was performed on naive, central memory and regulatory T cell samples, with an average of around 3.4 million total reads per sample. After sorted cells were lysed in RLT buffer, RNA was extracted with DNase-treated RNeasy Micro or Mini kits, with the choice depending on cell number. To prevent cross-contamination, each cell subset was processed individually, whereas patient and healthy donor samples were processed jointly. Using the immunoSEQ multiplex PCR, TCRB sequences were amplified from cDNA into 87-bp fragments spanning the CDR3 region. Sequencing of the amplicons was performed on the Illumina HiSeq platform. The source study handled its data this way. PCR bias was corrected computationally using synthetic template baselines, and reads within Hamming distance 2 were collapsed, with unmergeable singletons discarded. Reads were aligned against IMGT to assign V, D and J genes, CDR3 length and insertions or deletions at six rearrangement sites. Within each subset, clonotype counts were normalized to the number of sorted cells before true diversity and Gini coefficients were calculated with the tcR R package. The overlap coefficient, calculated on TCRB nucleotide sequences, was used to quantify repertoire sharing. Sourced from immuneACCESS, this table was stored by TCRdb with only in-frame sequences that have V and J called. A share of the clones is absent; for the studies checked, an unresolved V gene accounts for under half, and the remainder has no known explanation. V and J calls and clone size follow that table, whereas D and trimming were derived from the DNA. This sample has 300,000 to 350,000 clones in its table, and roughly 15% of those were observed once. The ten largest clones add up to approximately 7% of the sample.

This clone was found a few times. Its antigen is still unknown. Base qualities were left out, and no much larger clone turns up one base away. From each donor, a single peripheral blood sample of about 100 mL on average was drawn into heparinised tubes. Naive, central memory, regulatory and stem cell-like memory CD4+ T cells were sorted on a BD FACSAria II using a panel including CD45RO, CCR7, CD25, CD127, CD95 and CD27. Purity was above 95% for every sorted population. PBMCs were isolated immediately by Lymphoprep density gradient centrifugation and stained directly without culture. Samples were stained and sorted in pairs, with one healthy donor and one patient per experiment, so that batch effects were minimized. Cut back by 3 bases and 6 bases, the V and J ends lie 19 bases apart. CDR1 is given as SGHNT and CDR2 as YYREEE, both from the germline V gene (reference sequence). The CDR3 goes from the cysteine to the phenylalanine over 16 residues. CDR3 DNA only is kept here, 48 bases in frame from base 1.

The chain couples TRBV5-4 to TRBJ2-1; no D gene call is confident. Material for sequencing was central memory CD4+ T cells from blood. The TCR originated in a man under 40 in good health. Here the CDR3 is given as CASSSLQVLGLNEQFF. The DNA sequence is TGTGCCAGCAGCTCCCTGCAGGTTCTAGGCCTCAATGAGCAGTTCTTC.